These 21 T cell receptor beta chains came from one sample sequenced in a study of immune cell composition in non-small cell lung cancer. Assay used: immunoSEQ multiplex PCR; TCRdb lists only in-frame clones, some missing. The sample has about 1,000 clones, around two thirds seen once. Normal lung was taken at the farthest possible site, at least 3 cm from tumour. Sequencing was carried out using non-adjacent lung tissue. The receptors were gathered from a human donor with non-small cell lung cancer.

This chain links TRBV6-1 with TRBJ1-2; TRBD1 matches at 8 bases. V shed 7 bases and J 4 bases; nucleotides not matched to a gene: 8. Germline values: CDR1 MNHNS, CDR2 SASEGT. CDR3 length equals 14 residues. The CDR3 spells CASTPGQATYGYTF. The CDR3 DNA reads as TGTGCCAGCACCCCGGGACAGGCGACCTATGGCTACACCTTC.

The chain recombines TRBV6-1 with TRBJ2-2; 7 positions agree with TRBD2. The CDR3 extends over 14 amino acids. V dropped 8 bases and J dropped 7; count of bases not matched to a gene: 10. CDR1 and CDR2 from the germline V gene are MNHNS and SASEGT. The CDR3 loop is CASDASGENGELFF. Here the CDR3 DNA reads TGTGCCAGCGACGCCAGCGGGGAGAACGGGGAGCTGTTTTTT.

This clone is deemed large. The chain combines TRBV6-1 with TRBJ2-2; the match to TRBD2 covers 14 bases. This CDR3 is 15 amino acids long. The germline CDR1 and CDR2 sequences are MNHNS and SASEGT. The V segment lost 6 bases and the J segment 7 bases; nucleotides outside the gene matches: 4. CDR3 sequence reads: CASRGTSGGIGELFF. In DNA form, the CDR3 reads TGTGCCAGCAGGGGGACTAGCGGGGGTATCGGGGAGCTGTTTTTT.

The rearrangement joins TRBV4-2 to TRBJ1-2; 8 nucleotides match TRBD1. V shed 0 bases and J 8 bases; nucleotides not matched to a gene: 11. This CDR3 spans 16 amino acids. CDR1 is LGHNA and CDR2 is YNFKEQ in the germline V gene. CDR3: CASSQDRTGTGEGYTF. The DNA of the CDR3 is TGTGCCAGCAGCCAAGATAGGACAGGGACGGGGGAAGGCTACACCTTC.

This clone was counted only a few times. J is TRBJ1-1 and V is TRBV4-1, with D perhaps matching TRBD1 (5 bases). This CDR3 contains 15 residues. CDR1 and CDR2 from the germline V gene are MGHRA and YSYEKL. The V end was cut by 1 base, the J end by 5 bases, with 14 bases between. DNA for the CDR3: TGCGCCAGCAGCCAAGTCCAGGGAGGTGGGACTGAAGCTTTCTTT. Translation gives CASSQVQGGGTEAFF.

This clone was detected once. The gene calls are TRBV2 and TRBJ1-4; 8 bases map to TRBD1. In germline, CDR1 is SNHLY, CDR2 FYNNEI. The CDR3 spans 14 residues. With 5 bases clipped from V and 5 bases from J, the junction kept 4 bases outside the gene matches. For the CDR3, the DNA is TGTGCCAGCAGTTGGACAGGGATCAATGAAAAACTGTTTTTT. It yields the protein CASSWTGINEKLFF.

This rearrangement joins TRBV6-5 to TRBJ1-2, with TRBD1 identical over 7 bases. CDR3 length: 14 residues. J gave up 7 bases and V 6 bases, and 11 bases lay outside the gene matches. The germline V gene encodes CDR1 MNHEY and CDR2 SVGAGI. The CDR3 coding sequence is TGTGCCAGCAGCCGACAGGGCGGATCGGCTGGCTACACCTTC. This codes for CASSRQGGSAGYTF.

The chain couples TRBV19 to TRBJ2-3; the match to TRBD1 covers 9 bases. Germline CDR1 and CDR2: LNHDA and SQIVND (reference sequence). The V and J ends lost 10 bases and 2 bases, in that order; junction bases with no gene match: 7. The CDR3 loop spans 14 amino acids. The CDR3 nucleotides read TGTGCCACCCGGGACAGGGATTACACAGATACGCAGTATTTT. As protein: CATRDRDYTDTQYF.

The chain carries TRBV7-8 and TRBJ2-2; TRBD1 agrees at 7 bases. CDR1 and CDR2 (germline): SGHVS, FQNEAQ. CDR3 length: 15 residues. V dropped 0 bases and J dropped 4; count of bases not matched to a gene: 2. CDR3 sequence (DNA): TGTGCCAGCAGCTTAGCAGGGGGCCGCACCGGGGAGCTGTTTTTT. Its translation: CASSLAGGRTGELFF.

The chain has TRBV7-9 and TRBJ2-3, with 10 bases lining up with TRBD2. CDR3 size: 12 residues. Trimming took 3 bases from V and 13 from J; bases not matched to a gene: 4. CDR1 and CDR2 (germline): SEHNR, FQNEAQ (reference sequence). The CDR3, as DNA: TGTGCCAGCAGCTTGGGGACTAGCGAAAAGTATTTT. Translation gives CASSLGTSEKYF.

The rearrangement joins TRBV6-5 to TRBJ1-2; D is unclear. The germline CDR1 and CDR2 sequences are MNHEY and SVGAGI. This CDR3 comprises 14 residues. The ends were cut back, 0 bases at V and 2 bases at J, with 7 bases in the middle. The CDR3 coding sequence is TGTGCCAGCAGTTACTCTCCCGAGAACTATGGCTACACCTTC. Encoded protein: CASSYSPENYGYTF.

V and J are TRBV7-6 and TRBJ2-7, with D perhaps TRBD1 (5 bases). This CDR3 contains 13 residues. Per germline, CDR1 SGHVS and CDR2 FNYEAQ. Trimming shortened V by 1 base and J by 5 bases, and 9 bases separated the two germline ends. This chain's CDR3 is CASSLGGRDEQYF. Here the CDR3 DNA reads TGTGCCAGCAGCTTAGGGGGCCGGGACGAGCAGTACTTC.

A single count supports this clone. V and J are TRBV28 and TRBJ1-1, with a weak D call TRBD1 (6 bases). The CDR3 runs 15 residues. The V and J ends lost 5 bases and 6 bases respectively, with 19 bases between them. The germline CDR1 and CDR2 sequences are MDHEN and SYDVKM. The CDR3 bases are TGTGCCAGCAGTCGGGGGGGGGCGGGTAGCCCTGAAGCTTTCTTT. Protein sequence: CASSRGGAGSPEAFF. Drawing the rest from reference TRBV28 and TRBJ1-1, the complete variable domain is DVKVTQSSRYLVKRTGEKVFLECVQDMDHENMFWYRQDPGLGLRLIYFSYDVKMKEKGDIPEGYSVSREKKERFSLILESASTNQTSMYLCASSRGGAGSPEAFFGQGTRLTVV.

The chain has TRBV6-5 and TRBJ1-2, with 10 nucleotides matching TRBD1. J gave up 5 bases and V 3 bases, and 3 bases lay outside the gene matches. CDR1 and CDR2 from the germline V gene are MNHEY and SVGAGI. This CDR3 comprises 14 residues. The CDR3 protein is CASSYGGQGYGYTF. As DNA, the CDR3 is TGTGCCAGCAGTTATGGGGGACAGGGGTATGGCTACACCTTC.

The chain employs TRBV27 and TRBJ1-2; tentatively, D is TRBD1 (6 bases). Germline V lookup: CDR1 MNHEY, CDR2 SMNVEV (reference sequence). This CDR3 spans 14 amino acids. Trimming removed 5 bases from V and 4 bases from J, with 14 bases in between. The CDR3 is CASSEDRRTYGYTF. In DNA form, the CDR3 reads TGTGCCAGCAGTGAAGACAGGCGGACCTATGGCTACACCTTC.

V usage is TRBV5-1 and J usage is TRBJ2-3; possible D gene TRBD1, 5 bases. CDR3 length: 14 amino acids. Trimming took 6 bases from V and 5 from J, leaving 16 bases between them. Germline assignment: CDR1 SGHRS and CDR2 YFSETQ. CDR3: CASNSEPGLDTQYF. The CDR3 DNA reads TGCGCCAGCAATTCCGAGCCAGGGTTAGATACGCAGTATTTT.

This rearrangement joins TRBV9 to TRBJ2-7; TRBD2 is a possible D gene (5 bases). There are 17 residues in the CDR3. The germline V gene has CDR1 SGDLS and CDR2 YYNGEE. Trimming took 3 bases from V and 4 from J, leaving 23 bases between them. CDR3 bases: TGTGCCAGCAGCGCCCAACCCGAGGAGACTAACCCTTACGAGCAGTACTTC. Translation: CASSAQPEETNPYEQYF.

This chain joins TRBV30 and TRBJ1-6, with D tentatively TRBD1 (6 bases). This CDR3 region has 12 residues. The germline V and J ends were trimmed by 2 bases and 14 bases, with 13 bases remaining between them. From germline, CDR1 is GTSNPN and CDR2 SVGIG (reference sequence). CDR3 DNA: TGTGCCTGGAGTCAGTCTCAGGGGACCCTCCACTTT. Encoded protein: CAWSQSQGTLHF.

The J gene is TRBJ1-3, the V gene TRBV6-5; D unclear. Germline CDR1 and CDR2: MNHEY and SVGAGI. V was pared by 2 bases and J by 1 base, with 9 bases between. The CDR3 totals 15 residues. CDR3 nucleotide sequence: TGTGCCAGCAGTTACAAGCCCCGATCTGGAAACACCATATATTTT. Translation: CASSYKPRSGNTIYF.

This clone was seen more than once but under ten times. The chain links TRBV18 to TRBJ2-2; D perhaps matches TRBD2 (5 bases). This CDR3 has 15 amino acids. Germline loops: CDR1 KGHSH, CDR2 LQKENI. The V end was cut by 7 bases, the J end by 2 bases, with 14 bases between. Here the CDR3 DNA reads TGTGCCAGCTACCCCGAGGCGGGTAACACCGGGGAGCTGTTTTTT. Amino acids: CASYPEAGNTGELFF.

The chain is built from TRBV10-2 and TRBJ2-2; a possible D gene is TRBD2 (5 bases). Germline CDR1 and CDR2: WSHSY and SAAADI. The CDR3 runs to 15 residues. V lost 5 bases and J 4 bases, leaving 14 bases between the germline ends. The DNA for the CDR3 is TGCGCCAGCAGTTGGGCCAGCCGGGGCACCGGGGAGCTGTTTTTT. It translates to CASSWASRGTGELFF.